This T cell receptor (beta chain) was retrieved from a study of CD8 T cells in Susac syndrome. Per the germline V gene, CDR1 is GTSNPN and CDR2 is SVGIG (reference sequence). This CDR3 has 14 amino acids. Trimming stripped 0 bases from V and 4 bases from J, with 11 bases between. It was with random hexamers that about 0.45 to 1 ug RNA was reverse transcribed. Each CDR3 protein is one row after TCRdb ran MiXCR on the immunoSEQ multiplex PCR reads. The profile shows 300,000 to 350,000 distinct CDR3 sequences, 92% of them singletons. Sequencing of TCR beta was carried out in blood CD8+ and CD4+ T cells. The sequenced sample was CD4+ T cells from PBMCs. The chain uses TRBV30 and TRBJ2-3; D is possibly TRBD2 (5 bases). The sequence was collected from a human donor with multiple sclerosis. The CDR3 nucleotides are TGTGCCTGGAGTGTAGGGCTAGCCCCAGATACGCAGTATTTT. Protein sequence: CAWSVGLAPDTQYF.